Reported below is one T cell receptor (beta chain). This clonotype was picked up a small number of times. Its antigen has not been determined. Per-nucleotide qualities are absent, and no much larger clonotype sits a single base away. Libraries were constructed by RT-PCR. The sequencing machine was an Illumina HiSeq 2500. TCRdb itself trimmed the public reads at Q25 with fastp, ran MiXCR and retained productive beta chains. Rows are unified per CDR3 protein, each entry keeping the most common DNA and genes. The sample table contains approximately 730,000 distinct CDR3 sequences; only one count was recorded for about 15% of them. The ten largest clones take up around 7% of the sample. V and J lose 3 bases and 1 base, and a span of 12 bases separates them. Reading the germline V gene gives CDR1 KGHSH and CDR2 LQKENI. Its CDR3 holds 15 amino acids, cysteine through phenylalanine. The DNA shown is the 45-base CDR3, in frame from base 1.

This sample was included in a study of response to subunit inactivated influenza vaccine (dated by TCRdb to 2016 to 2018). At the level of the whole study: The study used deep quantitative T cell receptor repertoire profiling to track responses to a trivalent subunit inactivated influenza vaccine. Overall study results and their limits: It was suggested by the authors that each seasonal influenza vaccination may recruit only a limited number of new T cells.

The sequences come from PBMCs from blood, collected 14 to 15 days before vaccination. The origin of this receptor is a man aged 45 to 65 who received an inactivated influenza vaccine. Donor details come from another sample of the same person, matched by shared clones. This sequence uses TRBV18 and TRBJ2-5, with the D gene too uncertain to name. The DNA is TGTGCCAGCTCACCGTCAGTTGCAACCCAAGAGACCCAGTACTTC. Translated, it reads CASSPSVATQETQYF.